This T cell receptor (beta chain) was recovered during a study of T cells after yellow fever vaccination. General study results and limits: Post-booster reappearance was seen for most primary-vaccination clones (about 96% CD4, around 88% CD8).

TCRdb re-derived calls from the 5' RACE reads in MiXCR, one entry per CDR3 protein. The table records hundreds of thousands of distinct CDR3 sequences, about 13% of them present only once. This clonotype was detected a few times. What it recognizes is unknown. CDR1 SGHRS and CDR2 YFSETQ come from the germline V gene. This CDR3 has 14 amino acids. V lost 6 bases and J 10 bases, leaving 20 bases between the germline ends. The sequence was obtained from a man aged 30-40 years who received the YFV17D yellow fever vaccine. Sample: PBMCs, taken on the day of the yellow fever booster vaccination. The rearrangement links TRBV5-1 to TRBJ2-1, with a possible D match to TRBD2 (6 bases). CDR3 DNA sequence: TGCGCCAGCACTCGCTTTAGCGGAGGAGGGGAGCAGTTCTTC. As protein: CASTRFSGGGEQFF.